This TCR beta chain originates from a study of blood T cell repertoires in COVID-19. CDR3 size: 13 residues. CDR1 GTSNPN and CDR2 SVGIG come from the germline V gene (reference sequence). The V and J ends lost 3 bases and 4 bases respectively, with 10 bases between them. The repertoire was sequenced with immunoSEQ multiplex PCR; TCRdb's copy has only in-frame clones and lacks some. This table has around 110,000 clones, 70% to 80% appearing once. Sequencing used peripheral blood. The rearrangement uses TRBV30 and TRBJ1-3, with no clear D. This receptor was obtained from a human donor with acute or convalescent COVID-19. The donor label of this sample is uncertain. CDR3: CAWSHRSGNTIYF. DNA of the CDR3: TGTGCCTGGAGCCACCGTAGCGGAAACACCATATATTTT.